This passage covers 17 T cell receptor beta chains from one sample sequenced in a study of T cell changes during pregnancy in multiple sclerosis. Profiled with immunoSEQ multiplex PCR; TCRdb holds only in-frame clones, not every one. Altogether 55,000 or so clones are present, 80% to 90% being singletons, with the ten largest covering 0.45% to 0.65%. The source material was CD4+ T cells from peripheral blood mononuclear cells, sampled in the first trimester of pregnancy. These receptors were obtained from a female donor with multiple sclerosis, enrolled in a pregnancy study.

This rearrangement joins TRBV6-6 to TRBJ1-5, with D possibly TRBD1 on 6 matching bases. Germline loops: CDR1 MNHNY, CDR2 SVGAGI (reference sequence). This CDR3 region has 13 residues. Trimming cost V 6 bases and J 5 bases, with 11 bases left between them. CDR3 loop: CASSRDTYQPQHF. CDR3 bases: TGTGCCAGCAGCCGGGACACTTATCAGCCCCAGCATTTT.

The chain uses TRBV7-9 and TRBJ2-2; tentatively, D is TRBD2 (7 bases). From germline, CDR1 is SEHNR and CDR2 FQNEAQ (reference sequence). This CDR3 has 15 amino acids. The germline V and J ends were trimmed by 5 bases and 3 bases, with 13 bases remaining between them. CDR3 coding DNA: TGTGCCAGCAGCAAAGGGGGGGTAGACACCGGGGAGCTGTTTTTT. As protein: CASSKGGVDTGELFF. Variable domain in full (rest from reference TRBV7-9 and TRBJ2-2): DTGVSQNPRHKITKRGQNVTFRCDPISEHNRLYWYRQTLGQGPEFLTYFQNEAQLEKSRLLSDRFSAERPKGSFSTLEIQRTEQGDSAMYLCASSKGGVDTGELFFGEGSRLTVL.

This clone was seen a single time. CDR3 nucleotides: TGTGCCAGCAGCATAGCGGGACTGGGTGAGCAGTTCTTC. Protein product: CASSIAGLGEQFF. This chain uses TRBV2 with TRBJ2-1; TRBD2 agrees at 8 bases. The CDR3 consists of 13 residues. J lost 9 bases, V lost 6 bases, and 7 bases had no gene match. Germline loops: CDR1 SNHLY, CDR2 FYNNEI. The variable domain in full, with the rest retrieved from reference TRBV2 and TRBJ2-1, is EPEVTQTPSHQVTQMGQEVILRCVPISNHLYFYWYRQILGQKVEFLVSFYNNEISEKSEIFDDQFSVERPDGSNFTLKIRSTKLEDSAMYFCASSIAGLGEQFFGPGTRLTVL.

CDR3 loop: CASSQEPGNEKLFF. CDR3 nucleotide sequence: TGCGCCAGCAGCCAAGAGCCCGGGAATGAAAAACTGTTTTTT. The chain recombines TRBV4-3 with TRBJ1-4; D not resolved. The CDR3 extends over 14 amino acids. Germline V CDR1 and CDR2: LGHNA, YSLEER. Trimming took 0 bases from V and 5 from J, leaving 7 bases between them.

The V call is TRBV2, the J call TRBJ1-6; D is uncertain. Trimming took 0 bases from V and 8 from J, leaving 11 bases between them. The CDR3 covers 15 residues. CDR1 is SNHLY and CDR2 is FYNNEI in the germline V gene. CDR3 DNA: TGTGCCAGCAGTGAAGCGCTAGGAAGTTATTCACCCCTCCACTTT. It yields the protein CASSEALGSYSPLHF.

The V and J genes are TRBV30 and TRBJ1-1; 7 bases align to TRBD1. The CDR3 is 15 residues long. The germline gives CDR1 GTSNPN, CDR2 SVGIG (reference sequence). With 4 bases clipped from V and 7 bases from J, the junction kept 15 bases outside the gene matches. The CDR3 region is CAWTNPRGGQLEAFF. The CDR3 DNA reads TGTGCCTGGACAAACCCCCGGGGGGGACAGCTTGAAGCTTTCTTT.

This chain joins TRBV5-4 and TRBJ1-1, with TRBD1 identical over 7 bases. Germline V CDR1 and CDR2: SGHNT, YYREEE (reference sequence). This CDR3 spans 13 amino acids. V gave up 4 bases and J gave up 1 base; unmatched junction bases: 1. The CDR3 protein is CASSGQANTEAFF. As DNA, the CDR3 is TGTGCCAGCAGCGGACAGGCGAACACTGAAGCTTTCTTT.

The chain recombines TRBV13 with TRBJ2-7, with TRBD2 as a possible D gene (5 bases). Germline V CDR1 and CDR2: PRHDT, FYEKMQ (reference sequence). V was cut by 3 bases and J by 7 bases, with 16 bases left in between. The length of the CDR3 is 14 residues. CDR3 nucleotides: TGTGCCAGCAGCTTTGCCCTCCTCCCGGGGGAGCAGTACTTC. Translation gives CASSFALLPGEQYF.

The J gene is TRBJ1-2, the V gene TRBV7-9; 10 nucleotides align to TRBD1. The CDR3 runs 13 residues. In germline, CDR1 is SEHNR, CDR2 FQNEAQ (reference sequence). V trimming: 5 bases; J trimming: 6 bases; junction bases outside the gene matches: 3. CDR3: CASSLDRGHGYTF. Here the CDR3 DNA reads TGTGCCAGCAGCCTCGACAGGGGGCATGGCTACACCTTC.

In DNA, the CDR3 is TGTGCCAGCAGGATTTCACAGGGTTTGGGTCCAAATGAGCAGTTCTTC. Its translation is CASRISQGLGPNEQFF. This sequence joins TRBV28 and TRBJ2-1; tentative D call: TRBD1 (6 bases). Deletions cut 6 bases from V and 7 bases from J, with 22 bases between. CDR1 and CDR2 from the germline V gene are MDHEN and SYDVKM. The CDR3 totals 16 residues.

J is TRBJ2-3 and V is TRBV11-3; 14 bases are shared with TRBD2. There are 18 residues in the CDR3. CDR1 and CDR2 from the germline V gene are SGHNT and YENEEA. V shed 1 base and J 5 bases; nucleotides not matched to a gene: 8. CDR3 loop: CASSLAGTSGGFGDTQYF. As DNA, the CDR3 is TGTGCCAGCAGCTTAGCCGGGACTAGCGGGGGTTTTGGAGATACGCAGTATTTT.

The chain is built from TRBV2 and TRBJ2-1; maybe TRBD2 (6 bases). V dropped 8 bases and J dropped 2 bases, with 13 bases sitting between them. The CDR3 loop spans 14 amino acids. Germline V CDR1 and CDR2: SNHLY, FYNNEI. This CDR3 is CASLAGLAYNEQFF. As DNA, the CDR3 is TGTGCCAGCCTGGCGGGACTTGCCTACAATGAGCAGTTCTTC.

The chain joins TRBV28 to TRBJ1-4; 11 bases agree with TRBD1. Germline CDR1 is MDHEN and CDR2 is SYDVKM. J lost 3 bases, V lost 5 bases, and 8 bases had no gene match. CDR3 length equals 17 residues. The CDR3 coding sequence is TGTGCCAGCAGTACTCAGGACAGGGGGCGATCTAATGAAAAACTGTTTTTT. It codes for CASSTQDRGRSNEKLFF. The full variable domain, completed using reference TRBV28 and TRBJ1-4, is DVKVTQSSRYLVKRTGEKVFLECVQDMDHENMFWYRQDPGLGLRLIYFSYDVKMKEKGDIPEGYSVSREKKERFSLILESASTNQTSMYLCASSTQDRGRSNEKLFFGSGTQLSVL.

The chain is built from TRBV5-6 and TRBJ1-1; 9 positions match TRBD1. The CDR3 totals 15 residues. The J segment lost 2 bases and the V segment lost 4 bases, leaving 6 bases of the junction unmatched. The germline V gene has CDR1 SGHDT and CDR2 YYEEEE. The CDR3 here is CASSRGTGLNTEAFF. CDR3 bases: TGTGCCAGCAGCCGAGGGACAGGGCTCAACACTGAAGCTTTCTTT.

With respect to this clone: This sample includes further DNA sequences coding for the same CDR3. V usage is TRBV6-5 and J usage is TRBJ1-1; tentative D call: TRBD1 (5 bases). The CDR3 totals 13 residues. CDR1 and CDR2 (germline): MNHEY, SVGAGI. Trimming took off 5 bases at V and 0 bases at J, with 7 bases between the two ends. The CDR3 reads CASSRQMNTEAFF. DNA for the CDR3: TGTGCCAGCAGTCGACAGATGAACACTGAAGCTTTCTTT.

This clone was observed a few times. V is TRBV2 and J is TRBJ1-2; D remains unclear. This CDR3 comprises 14 residues. V was shortened by 7 bases and J by 1 base, with 13 bases between the two germline ends. Germline V gene lookup returns CDR1 SNHLY and CDR2 FYNNEI. The CDR3 bases are TGTGCCAGCACCCCCCGGGGAGGTAACTATGGCTACACCTTC. It specifies CASTPRGGNYGYTF. Looking up the rest from reference TRBV2 and TRBJ1-2 gives the full variable domain: EPEVTQTPSHQVTQMGQEVILRCVPISNHLYFYWYRQILGQKVEFLVSFYNNEISEKSEIFDDQFSVERPDGSNFTLKIRSTKLEDSAMYFCASTPRGGNYGYTFGSGTRLTVV.

The genes are TRBV5-1 and TRBJ2-5; D is perhaps TRBD1 (6 bases). V lost 2 bases and J 2 bases, leaving 10 bases between the germline ends. CDR1 and CDR2 from the germline V gene are SGHRS and YFSETQ. The CDR3 has 14 residues. The CDR3 loop reads CASSLNRAQETQYF. As DNA, the CDR3 is TGCGCCAGCAGCTTAAACAGGGCACAAGAGACCCAGTACTTC.